Presented here are 26 T cell receptor beta chains from one specimen sequenced in a study of OX40 agonist ivuxolimab in advanced cancers. The repertoire was sequenced with immunoSEQ multiplex PCR; TCRdb's copy has only in-frame clones and lacks some. This sample has 55,000 to 80,000 clones; roughly 89% occur once, and the top ten carry about 2.7%. Sequencing used CD4+ or CD8+ T cells sorted from blood, obtained in a trial of the OX40 agonist ivuxolimab. Receptors originate from an adult with an advanced solid tumor such as melanoma, head and neck, liver or kidney cancer.

The gene calls are TRBV19 and TRBJ2-7; D possibly corresponds to TRBD1 (6 bases). The CDR3 length is 16 residues. Per the germline V gene, CDR1 is LNHDA and CDR2 is SQIVND (reference sequence). V was cut by 1 base and J by 4 bases, with 17 bases left in between. The CDR3 sequence: CASSIAGQTFKYEQYF. The CDR3 DNA reads TGTGCCAGTAGTATAGCAGGACAGACGTTCAAGTACGAGCAGTACTTC.

This chain joins TRBV21-1 and TRBJ1-2; TRBD1 reflects the table's D call only, with no check against the DNA. TRBV21-1 is noted as a pseudogene. CDR3 size: 20 residues. The CDR3 loop is CASSKALGDHTGRGIYGYTF. The CDR3 DNA reads TGTGCCAGCAGCAAAGCGCTTGGTGACCATACGGGCAGGGGGATTTATGGCTACACCTTC.

V usage is TRBV7-9 and J usage is TRBJ2-7; 7 nucleotides agree with TRBD2. The germline CDR1 and CDR2 sequences are SEHNR and FQNEAQ (reference sequence). The trim removed 5 bases at V and 0 bases at J, leaving 10 bases unmatched. CDR3 length: 16 amino acids. The chain's CDR3 is CASSGPRLAPSYEQYF. The CDR3 bases are TGTGCCAGCAGCGGACCTCGACTAGCCCCCTCCTACGAGCAGTACTTC.

The chain carries TRBV7-2 and TRBJ1-4; a possible D gene is TRBD1 (5 bases). The CDR3 loop spans 14 amino acids. Germline loops: CDR1 SGHTA, CDR2 FQGNSA. The germline V and J ends were trimmed by 5 bases and 12 bases, with 19 bases remaining between them. The CDR3 sequence is CASSQTSGAGELFF. The CDR3 region has the DNA TGTGCCAGCAGCCAGACCTCTGGGGCAGGAGAACTGTTTTTT.

A single count supports this clone. This chain joins TRBV6-1 and TRBJ2-1, with unresolved D. The germline V and J ends were trimmed by 1 base and 8 bases, with 15 bases remaining between them. This CDR3 is built from 15 residues. The germline gives CDR1 MNHNS, CDR2 SASEGT. CDR3 DNA: TGTGCCAGCAGTGAAGAGGCCAGGTGGTCCGATGAGCAGTTCTTC. It encodes CASSEEARWSDEQFF.

The rearrangement links TRBV6-6 to TRBJ2-7, with 9 nucleotides matching TRBD1. CDR1 and CDR2 (germline): MNHNY, SVGAGI (reference sequence). V gave up 5 bases and J gave up 0 bases; unmatched junction bases: 5. The CDR3 is 15 residues long. The CDR3 bases are TGTGCCAGCAGTACACCGGGACAGGGCTCCTACGAGCAGTACTTC. As protein: CASSTPGQGSYEQYF.

The chain joins TRBV5-4 to TRBJ1-6; D not resolved. CDR1 SGHNT and CDR2 YYREEE come from the germline V gene (reference sequence). Trimming left V 6 bases short and J 0 bases short, with 7 bases between. The CDR3 extends over 14 amino acids. Written as DNA, the CDR3 is TGTGCCAGCACGAGCAGCTCCTATAATTCACCCCTCCACTTT. Amino acids: CASTSSSYNSPLHF.

This clone came up a few times. The chain links TRBV27 to TRBJ2-1; perhaps TRBD2 as D (6 bases). Germline assignment: CDR1 MNHEY and CDR2 SMNVEV (reference sequence). The CDR3 is 15 residues long. The germline V and J ends were trimmed by 2 bases and 4 bases, with 12 bases remaining between them. This CDR3 is CASSLGFSGYNEQFF. The CDR3 nucleotides are TGTGCCAGCAGTTTAGGTTTTAGCGGTTACAATGAGCAGTTCTTC.

This clone has a single count. The J gene is TRBJ1-5, the V gene TRBV7-9; TRBD1 aligns across 9 bases. CDR1 SEHNR and CDR2 FQNEAQ come from the germline V gene (reference sequence). The CDR3 covers 14 residues. The V gene end was trimmed by 5 bases and the J gene end by 4 bases; junction bases not matched to a gene: 3. In DNA form, the CDR3 reads TGTGCCAGCAGCGTGGGACAGGGAAATCAGCCCCAGCATTTT. Its protein product is CASSVGQGNQPQHF.

The chain is built from TRBV2 and TRBJ2-2; D not resolved. The CDR3 has 11 residues. V gave up 8 bases and J gave up 3 bases, with 4 bases separating them. Germline values: CDR1 SNHLY, CDR2 FYNNEI. CDR3 nucleotides: TGTGCCAGCGAATACACCGGGGAGCTGTTTTTT. Translating gives CASEYTGELFF.

V and J are TRBV6-5 and TRBJ1-6, with TRBD1 matching 8 bases. This CDR3 comprises 13 residues. From germline, CDR1 is MNHEY and CDR2 SVGAGI. With 2 bases clipped from V and 13 bases from J, the junction kept 4 bases outside the gene matches. CDR3 in DNA: TGTGCCAGCAGTTACGCGGACAGGGCTCCCCTCCACTTT. Its translation is CASSYADRAPLHF.

V and J are TRBV5-1 and TRBJ2-7; D is unclear. CDR1 and CDR2 (germline): SGHRS, YFSETQ. Trimming removed 0 bases at V and 3 bases at J, with 7 bases between. This CDR3 is 13 amino acids long. In nucleotides, the CDR3 is TGCGCCAGCAGCTTGGATCCAGTCTACGAGCAGTACTTC. Translation gives CASSLDPVYEQYF.

The chain combines TRBV19 with TRBJ2-1, with TRBD2 matching over 12 bases. CDR3 length: 20 residues. The germline CDR1 and CDR2 sequences are LNHDA and SQIVND (reference sequence). J lost 6 bases, V lost 7 bases, and 22 bases had no gene match. CDR3: CASTPLGRGGLAGRFNEQFF. The CDR3 DNA sequence: TGTGCCAGTACCCCATTAGGACGGGGAGGACTAGCGGGGAGGTTCAATGAGCAGTTCTTC. Drawing the rest from reference TRBV19 and TRBJ2-1, the complete variable domain is DGGITQSPKYLFRKEGQNVTLSCEQNLNHDAMYWYRQDPGQGLRLIYYSQIVNDFQKGDIAEGYSVSREKKESFPLTVTSAQKNPTAFYLCASTPLGRGGLAGRFNEQFFGPGTRLTVL.

The rearrangement joins TRBV4-1 to TRBJ2-7; the D gene is possibly TRBD1 (6 bases). The CDR3 spans 14 residues. Germline V lookup: CDR1 MGHRA, CDR2 YSYEKL. Trimming left V 1 base short and J 2 bases short, with 9 bases between. The CDR3 region has the DNA TGCGCCAGCAGCCAAGGGGGGCCCCCCTACGAGCAGTACTTC. Protein sequence: CASSQGGPPYEQYF.

In this sample, this clone turned up once. The rearrangement uses TRBV25-1 and TRBJ2-1, with D unclear. Trimming cost V 4 bases and J 10 bases, with 14 bases left between them. Germline V lookup: CDR1 MGHDK, CDR2 SYGVNS. The CDR3 length is 13 residues. The CDR3 loop reads CASSAVGFGEQFF. The CDR3 DNA reads as TGTGCCAGCAGTGCAGTTGGCTTCGGGGAGCAGTTCTTC. The full variable domain, its missing parts supplied by reference TRBV25-1 and TRBJ2-1, is EADIYQTPRYLVIGTGKKITLECSQTMGHDKMYWYQQDPGMELHLIHYSYGVNSTEKGDLSSESTVSRIRTEHFPLTLESARPSHTSQYLCASSAVGFGEQFFGPGTRLTVL.

This clone was counted a few times. V usage is TRBV5-1 and J usage is TRBJ2-5, with a tentative D call TRBD2 (6 bases). V was clipped by 0 bases and J by 0 bases, with 9 bases between them. This CDR3 is built from 15 residues. Germline V gives CDR1 SGHRS, CDR2 YFSETQ. CDR3 residues: CASSLAAGYQETQYF. The DNA for the CDR3 is TGCGCCAGCAGCTTGGCGGCGGGGTACCAAGAGACCCAGTACTTC. The full variable domain, its missing parts supplied by reference TRBV5-1 and TRBJ2-5, is KAGVTQTPRYLIKTRGQQVTLSCSPISGHRSVSWYQQTPGQGLQFLFEYFSETQRNKGNFPGRFSGRQFSNSRSEMNVSTLELGDSALYLCASSLAAGYQETQYFGPGTRLLVL.

This chain links TRBV28 with TRBJ2-2; TRBD1 agrees at 10 bases. V shed 6 bases and J 4 bases; nucleotides not matched to a gene: 11. CDR1 MDHEN and CDR2 SYDVKM come from the germline V gene. The CDR3 consists of 17 residues. CDR3 amino acids: CASSSLRGQGTTGELFF. The CDR3, as DNA: TGTGCCAGCAGCTCCCTCCGGGGACAGGGGACCACCGGGGAGCTGTTTTTT.

The V call is TRBV6-5, the J call TRBJ1-1; D is ambiguous. CDR3 length equals 12 residues. Germline CDR1 MNHEY, CDR2 SVGAGI. The V end lost 6 bases, the J end lost 4 bases, and 9 bases lay between the germline ends. The DNA for the CDR3 is TGTGCCAGCAGGTTCCGGGCCACTGAAGCTTTCTTT. Protein product: CASRFRATEAFF.

In the case of this clone: Distinct nucleotide sequences in the sample also encode this CDR3. The CDR3 loop is CAWSPRTEAFF. DNA for the CDR3: TGTGCCTGGAGTCCGAGGACTGAAGCTTTCTTT. The chain uses TRBV30 and TRBJ1-1; D gene uncertain. V was clipped by 2 bases and J by 5 bases, with 6 bases between them. CDR1 is GTSNPN and CDR2 is SVGIG in the germline V gene (reference sequence). This CDR3 is built from 11 residues.

The V and J genes are TRBV28 and TRBJ1-2; 9 bases map to TRBD1. This CDR3 spans 14 amino acids. Germline CDR1 reads MDHEN; CDR2 reads SYDVKM. V shed 8 bases and J 0 bases; nucleotides not matched to a gene: 4. This CDR3 reads CASGWTGANYGYTF. CDR3 DNA sequence: TGTGCCAGCGGATGGACAGGGGCTAACTATGGCTACACCTTC.

The gene calls are TRBV6-6 and TRBJ1-2, with TRBD1 matching over 8 bases. The J segment lost 5 bases and the V segment lost 5 bases, leaving 7 bases of the junction unmatched. Germline V gives CDR1 MNHNY, CDR2 SVGAGI (reference sequence). The CDR3 totals 14 residues. The CDR3 spells CASSPGQGGYGYTF. The CDR3 DNA follows: TGTGCCAGCAGTCCTGGACAGGGTGGATATGGCTACACCTTC.

This clone was seen just once. This chain connects TRBV5-4 to TRBJ2-5; D possibly uses TRBD1 or TRBD2 (5 bases each). This CDR3 comprises 14 residues. The germline CDR1 and CDR2 sequences are SGHNT and YYREEE (reference sequence). V lost 4 bases to trimming and J lost 2 bases, with 12 bases between them. CDR3 DNA: TGTGCCAGCAGCCCCGGGACCGCTCAAGAGACCCAGTACTTC. Translation gives CASSPGTAQETQYF.

The J gene is TRBJ2-5, the V gene TRBV28, with a possible D match to TRBD2 (6 bases). The CDR3 length is 14 residues. The germline V and J ends were trimmed by 3 bases and 5 bases, with 13 bases remaining between them. Germline loops: CDR1 MDHEN, CDR2 SYDVKM. CDR3 amino acids: CASSFSGEAETQYF. CDR3 DNA: TGTGCCAGCAGTTTCTCGGGGGAAGCCGAGACCCAGTACTTC.

The J gene is TRBJ2-5, the V gene TRBV28; D call uncertain. Germline V gives CDR1 MDHEN, CDR2 SYDVKM. With 4 bases removed from V and 5 bases from J, the gap between germline ends came to 11 bases. This CDR3 contains 13 residues. The CDR3: CASSWVLGETQYF. CDR3 nucleotide sequence: TGTGCCAGCAGTTGGGTCCTCGGGGAGACCCAGTACTTC.

V is TRBV28 and J is TRBJ2-4; D unresolved. Trimming took 10 bases from V and 2 from J, leaving 12 bases between them. This CDR3 has 13 residues. Germline V gene data show CDR1 as MDHEN and CDR2 as SYDVKM. The CDR3 region has the DNA TGTGCCACCCTCCTTGGGACCAAAAACATTCAGTACTTC. It is translated as CATLLGTKNIQYF.

This clone occurred once. CDR3 sequence: CASSLGGPNTEAFF. CDR3 coding DNA: TGTGCCAGCAGCCTTGGGGGGCCGAACACTGAAGCTTTCTTT. The rearrangement joins TRBV6-5 to TRBJ1-1, with D possibly being TRBD1 (6 bases). V was shortened by 6 bases and J by 1 base, with 12 bases between the two germline ends. The germline CDR1 and CDR2 sequences are MNHEY and SVGAGI. The CDR3 is 14 residues long.